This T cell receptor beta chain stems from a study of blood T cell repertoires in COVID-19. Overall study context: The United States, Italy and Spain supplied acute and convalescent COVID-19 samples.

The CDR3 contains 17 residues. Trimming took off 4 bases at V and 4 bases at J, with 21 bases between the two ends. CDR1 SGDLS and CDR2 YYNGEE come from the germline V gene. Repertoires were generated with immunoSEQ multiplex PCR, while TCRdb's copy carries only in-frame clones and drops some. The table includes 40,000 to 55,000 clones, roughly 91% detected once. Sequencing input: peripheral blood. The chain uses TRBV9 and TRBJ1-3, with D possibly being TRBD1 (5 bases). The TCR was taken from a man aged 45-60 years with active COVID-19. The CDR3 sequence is CASSHNDRPLRGNTIYF. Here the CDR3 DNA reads TGTGCCAGCAGCCACAACGACAGACCCCTAAGGGGAAACACCATATATTTT.